The present entry profiles one TCR beta chain with its context. TCRdb re-called the 5' RACE reads with MiXCR, one entry per CDR3 protein. The sample contains hundreds of thousands of distinct CDR3 sequences, approximately 13% of which appear only once. Trimming removed 7 bases at V and 8 bases at J, with 13 bases between. The CDR3 runs to 12 residues. CDR1 is SEHNR and CDR2 is FQNEAQ in the germline V gene (reference sequence). The data stem from a study of T cells after yellow fever vaccination. This material consisted of PBMCs, taken on the day of the yellow fever booster vaccination. The sequence was collected from a man in his thirties or forties who received the YFV17D yellow fever vaccine. This rearrangement joins TRBV7-9 to TRBJ2-3; D remains unclear. CDR3 amino acids: CASTKRDGTQYF. Here the CDR3 DNA reads TGTGCCAGCACTAAACGCGACGGTACGCAGTATTTT.